The 8 T cell receptor beta chains listed next were all sequenced from one sample in a study of cytomegalovirus exposure and HLA in healthy donors. Sequencing used immunoSEQ multiplex PCR; TCRdb keeps in-frame clones, though not all of them. This table holds approximately 160,000 clones, around nine tenths found once. Specimen: PBMCs. Receptors originate from a woman under 30 in good health and CMV-seropositive.

The chain uses TRBV25-1 and TRBJ2-7; weak D call: TRBD2 (6 bases). V was clipped by 6 bases and J by 4 bases, with 19 bases between them. The CDR3 length is 15 residues. Germline V gene data show CDR1 as MGHDK and CDR2 as SYGVNS. The CDR3 region has the DNA TGTGCCAGCAGCGAACTGAAAGGTGCGGGGTACGAGCAGTACTTC. This translates into CASSELKGAGYEQYF.

This clone was seen just once. The chain recombines TRBV11-2 with TRBJ2-7; 9 bases fit TRBD2. The ends lost 4 bases at V and 6 bases at J; junction bases unmatched: 10. Germline V gene sequence: CDR1 SGHAT, CDR2 FQNNGV. The CDR3 sequence is 15 residues long. The CDR3 loop reads CASSYKGTSISEQYF. The CDR3 bases are TGTGCCAGCAGCTATAAAGGGACTAGCATCTCCGAGCAGTACTTC. Full variable domain (remainder filled in from reference TRBV11-2 and TRBJ2-7): EAGVAQSPRYKIIEKRQSVAFWCNPISGHATLYWYQQILGQGPKLLIQFQNNGVVDDSQLPKDRFSAERLKGVDSTLKIQPAKLEDSAVYLCASSYKGTSISEQYFGPGTRLTVT.

The chain has TRBV19 and TRBJ2-5; TRBD1 agrees at 7 bases. V was clipped by 5 bases and J by 5 bases; unmatched bases: 5. This CDR3 spans 13 amino acids. Germline V gives CDR1 LNHDA, CDR2 SQIVND (reference sequence). This CDR3 reads CASSGQVWETQYF. For the CDR3, the DNA is TGTGCCAGTAGTGGACAGGTCTGGGAGACCCAGTACTTC.

The CDR3 bases are TGTGCCAGCAGCGCGGTAGGGACAGGGAAAGACCAGCCCCAGCATTTT. Translation: CASSAVGTGKDQPQHF. V gene TRBV7-8 combines with J gene TRBJ1-5, with TRBD1 identical over 9 bases. CDR1 SGHVS and CDR2 FQNEAQ come from the germline V gene. V lost 5 bases to trimming and J lost 7 bases; unmatched junction nucleotides: 12. The CDR3 contains 16 residues. The full variable domain, completed using reference TRBV7-8 and TRBJ1-5, is GAGVSQSPRYKVAKRGQDVALRCDPISGHVSLFWYQQALGQGPEFLTYFQNEAQLDKSGLPSDRFFAERPEGSVSTLKIQRTQQEDSAVYLCASSAVGTGKDQPQHFGDGTRLSIL.

This chain uses TRBV19 with TRBJ1-5; 9 positions agree with TRBD1. This CDR3 comprises 13 residues. The trim removed 6 bases at V and 3 bases at J, leaving 0 bases unmatched. CDR1 and CDR2 from the germline V gene are LNHDA and SQIVND (reference sequence). The CDR3 DNA reads as TGTGCCAGTAGACAGGGGGCCAATCAGCCCCAGCATTTT. Protein sequence: CASRQGANQPQHF. Complete variable domain (other parts from reference TRBV19 and TRBJ1-5): DGGITQSPKYLFRKEGQNVTLSCEQNLNHDAMYWYRQDPGQGLRLIYYSQIVNDFQKGDIAEGYSVSREKKESFPLTVTSAQKNPTAFYLCASRQGANQPQHFGDGTRLSIL.

The chain recombines TRBV27 with TRBJ2-7; no firm D call. The CDR3 length is 13 residues. V gave up 4 bases and J gave up 0 bases, with 7 bases separating them. Germline values: CDR1 MNHEY, CDR2 SMNVEV (reference sequence). The CDR3 coding sequence is TGTGCCAGCAGTTCTCCTTACTCCTACGAGCAGTACTTC. It codes for CASSSPYSYEQYF.

The chain combines TRBV10-1 with TRBJ2-7; a possible D gene is TRBD2 (5 bases). CDR1 and CDR2 from the germline V gene are WNHNN and SYGVQD (reference sequence). The CDR3 extends over 18 amino acids. V lost 3 bases and J 2 bases, leaving 23 bases between the germline ends. CDR3 loop: CASSEPKPPLARPYEQYF. CDR3 coding DNA: TGCGCCAGCAGTGAACCTAAACCCCCTCTAGCAAGGCCCTACGAGCAGTACTTC.

V gene TRBV28 combines with J gene TRBJ2-7, with TRBD2 identical over 12 bases. Germline V lookup: CDR1 MDHEN, CDR2 SYDVKM. This CDR3 is 15 amino acids long. V trimming: 4 bases; J trimming: 7 bases; junction bases outside the gene matches: 8. In DNA form, the CDR3 reads TGTGCCAGCAGTTCTAGCGGGAGGGCCCTTCGGGAGCAGTACTTC. Amino acid sequence: CASSSSGRALREQYF.